This T cell receptor (beta chain) was recovered during a study of post-analysis software for immune sequencing data. Across the study: Both relapsing-remitting and secondary progressive multiple sclerosis featured among the disease courses, as did progressive-relapsing multiple sclerosis.

TCR beta cDNA libraries had unique molecular identifiers. One entry per CDR3 protein, called by TCRdb with MiXCR from the PCR reads. The table shows about 760,000 distinct CDR3 sequences, with 25% to 30% occurring only once. What was sequenced was blood. The TCR originated in a girl aged 10-17 years with multiple sclerosis.

The CDR3 loop reads CASKRDRPPYEQYF. Here the CDR3 DNA reads TGTGCCAGCAAAAGAGACAGACCCCCCTACGAGCAGTACTTC. This rearrangement joins TRBV28 to TRBJ2-7; D perhaps matches TRBD1 (5 bases). Germline assignment: CDR1 MDHEN and CDR2 SYDVKM. CDR3 length: 14 residues. The V and J ends lost 7 bases and 2 bases respectively, with 15 bases between them.